This TCR beta chain was sequenced during a study of cytomegalovirus exposure and HLA in healthy donors. Study observations and caveats: Presence/absence analyses took donor sequencing depth as roughly uniform. Per published reports, the classifier diagnosed cytomegalovirus status with high specificity and sensitivity.

PCR involved 60 Vbeta and 13 Jbeta primers. Clones were read by immunoSEQ multiplex PCR, and TCRdb kept only the in-frame ones, dropping some. In the table there are approximately 100,000 clones, 85% to 90% of which are singletons. The CDR3 is made up of 18 amino acids. The V and J ends lost 0 bases and 0 bases respectively, with 18 bases between them. Germline assignment: CDR1 SGDLS and CDR2 YYNGEE. A word on this clone: Its target is unknown.

The source of this sequence is a man aged 30-40 years in good health and CMV-seronegative. This chain uses TRBV9 with TRBJ1-2; a weak D match, TRBD1 (6 bases). Sequencing was performed on PBMCs. CDR3 coding DNA: TGTGCCAGCAGCGTAGGGGAATATACAGGGCAGACTAACTATGGCTACACCTTC. The encoded protein is CASSVGEYTGQTNYGYTF.